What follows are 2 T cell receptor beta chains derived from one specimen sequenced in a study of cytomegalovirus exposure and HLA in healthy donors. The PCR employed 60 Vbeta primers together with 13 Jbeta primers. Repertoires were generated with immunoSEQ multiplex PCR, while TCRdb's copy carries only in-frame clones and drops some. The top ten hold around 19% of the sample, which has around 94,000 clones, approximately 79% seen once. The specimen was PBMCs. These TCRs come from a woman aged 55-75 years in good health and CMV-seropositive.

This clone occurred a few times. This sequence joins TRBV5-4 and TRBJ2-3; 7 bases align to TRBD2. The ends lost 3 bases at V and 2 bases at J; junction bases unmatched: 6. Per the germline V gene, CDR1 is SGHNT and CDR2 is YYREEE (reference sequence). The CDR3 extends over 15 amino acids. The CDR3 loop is CASSSPSGNTDTQYF. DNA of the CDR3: TGTGCCAGCAGCTCCCCCAGCGGGAACACAGATACGCAGTATTTT.

For the CDR3, the DNA is TGTGCCAGCAGCTCCCGACAGGAGCTGGATGGCTACACCTTC. Protein: CASSSRQELDGYTF. The gene calls are TRBV13 and TRBJ1-2; D possibly corresponds to TRBD1 (6 bases). This CDR3 has 14 amino acids. Per the germline V gene, CDR1 is PRHDT and CDR2 is FYEKMQ (reference sequence). Deletions cut 4 bases from V and 6 bases from J, with 15 bases between.